The source of this T cell receptor beta chain is a study of T cell responses to AZD1222 COVID-19 vaccine. Profiled with immunoSEQ multiplex PCR; TCRdb holds only in-frame clones, not every one. The sample lists some 120,000 clones; 89% were seen once. This clone was counted a single time. CDR1 is DFQATT and CDR2 is SNEGSKA in the germline V gene (reference sequence). The CDR3 extends over 16 amino acids. The V gene lost 3 bases and the J gene lost 0 bases, with 16 bases spanning the gap. The sequenced sample was peripheral blood, obtained 28 days after the second AZD1222 dose. V and J are TRBV20-1 and TRBJ2-3; D call uncertain. This receptor was obtained from an adult who received the AZD1222 COVID-19 vaccine. The DNA of the CDR3 is TGCAGTGCTAGTGTCTACGCGTTCTCTAGCACAGATACGCAGTATTTT. It is translated as CSASVYAFSSTDTQYF.